These T cell receptor beta chains were read from a single sample in a study of blood T cell repertoires in COVID-19. This table comes from immunoSEQ multiplex PCR, and its TCRdb copy is limited to in-frame clones, with some not included. This repertoire shows roughly 160,000 clones, approximately 91% found once; its top ten account for around 5%. Sequencing was carried out using peripheral blood. The receptors were sampled from a man aged 18 to 35 with COVID-19, enrolled during active disease. Each CDR3 is given without its conserved first and last residue. Part of the rows lack a size; the others show once, few, many or a class for expanded clones.

v_gene: TRBV9; abundance: .; j_gene: TRBJ1-2; len: 13; CDR3aa: ASSLRTDLLGGYT
v_gene: TRBV28; abundance: few; j_gene: TRBJ2-6; len: 14; CDR3aa: ASSKQPFSGANVLT
v_gene: TRBV4-3; abundance: .; j_gene: TRBJ2-1; len: 13; CDR3aa: ASSQEESNYNEQF
v_gene: TRBV13; abundance: .; j_gene: TRBJ2-2; len: 14; CDR3aa: ASSLGLAGVTGELF
v_gene: TRBV28; abundance: .; j_gene: TRBJ1-4; len: 14; CDR3aa: ASSNPDRGGSGKLL
v_gene: TRBV6-4; abundance: .; j_gene: TRBJ2-2; len: 12; CDR3aa: ASSAGHGTGELF
v_gene: TRBV10-3; abundance: .; j_gene: TRBJ1-6; len: 12; CDR3aa: AIRENFLNSPLH
v_gene: TRBV12-3/TRBV12-4; abundance: .; j_gene: TRBJ2-7; len: 10; CDR3aa: ASSYGGWEQY
v_gene: TRBV7-6; abundance: .; j_gene: TRBJ2-1; len: 13; CDR3aa: ASTYLSGKYNEQF
v_gene: TRBV28; abundance: .; j_gene: TRBJ2-7; len: 15; CDR3aa: ASSLRPPGHEGYEQY
v_gene: TRBV10-3; abundance: .; j_gene: TRBJ1-2; len: 13; CDR3aa: AITYDRTTSYGYT
v_gene: TRBV6-6; abundance: .; j_gene: TRBJ1-5; len: 12; CDR3aa: ASRRGQRERPQH
v_gene: TRBV11-3; abundance: .; j_gene: TRBJ2-1; len: 14; CDR3aa: ASSLGGLAAYNEQF
v_gene: TRBV11-3; abundance: .; j_gene: TRBJ2-1; len: 11; CDR3aa: ASSLARGGEQF
v_gene: TRBV9; abundance: .; j_gene: TRBJ2-2; len: 12; CDR3aa: ASSAGQRAGELF
v_gene: TRBV25-1; abundance: .; j_gene: TRBJ1-6; len: 13; CDR3aa: ASSEGAGGNSPLH
v_gene: TRBV24-1; abundance: .; j_gene: TRBJ2-7; len: 13; CDR3aa: ATSEGTGPTYEQY
v_gene: TRBV5-1; abundance: .; j_gene: TRBJ2-7; len: 16; CDR3aa: ASSLGHYRGGSSYEQY
v_gene: TRBV7-7; abundance: .; j_gene: TRBJ2-5; len: 14; CDR3aa: ASSLGTGDFLETQY
v_gene: TRBV5-1; abundance: .; j_gene: TRBJ2-2; len: 11; CDR3aa: ASSRENTGELF
v_gene: TRBV10-3; abundance: once; j_gene: TRBJ2-3; len: 14; CDR3aa: AISEPGLAGIDTQY
v_gene: TRBV7-2; abundance: once; j_gene: TRBJ2-1; len: 12; CDR3aa: ASSLARENGEQF
v_gene: TRBV4-1; abundance: .; j_gene: TRBJ2-7; len: 13; CDR3aa: ASSQVFQGWDEQY
v_gene: TRBV7-2; abundance: .; j_gene: TRBJ2-7; len: 14; CDR3aa: ASSLEEVTASYEQY
v_gene: TRBV9; abundance: .; j_gene: TRBJ1-2; len: 10; CDR3aa: ASSVEPYGYT
v_gene: TRBV6-5; abundance: .; j_gene: TRBJ1-1; len: 11; CDR3aa: ASSYTGGTEAF
v_gene: TRBV24-1; abundance: .; j_gene: TRBJ1-5; len: 13; CDR3aa: ATSESGASNQPQH
v_gene: TRBV7-9; abundance: .; j_gene: TRBJ2-7; len: 11; CDR3aa: ASSLAAGEEQY
v_gene: TRBV5-8; abundance: .; j_gene: TRBJ2-5; len: 12; CDR3aa: ASSPTGVRETQY
v_gene: TRBV27; abundance: .; j_gene: TRBJ1-1; len: 13; CDR3aa: ASSTLTPTGTEAF
v_gene: TRBV9; abundance: .; j_gene: TRBJ1-2; len: 15; CDR3aa: ASSARDRGVEIYGYT
v_gene: TRBV29-1; abundance: .; j_gene: TRBJ2-2; len: 11; CDR3aa: STPEANTGELF
v_gene: TRBV9; abundance: .; j_gene: TRBJ1-4; len: 13; CDR3aa: ASSPQVTVNEKLF
v_gene: TRBV19; abundance: once; j_gene: TRBJ2-2; len: 12; CDR3aa: ASSTGLNTGELF
v_gene: TRBV30; abundance: .; j_gene: TRBJ1-3; len: 10; CDR3aa: AWSVGGNTIY
v_gene: TRBV15; abundance: once; j_gene: TRBJ2-1; len: 15; CDR3aa: ATSRHGTGLAGAEQF
v_gene: TRBV28; abundance: .; j_gene: TRBJ2-7; len: 13; CDR3aa: ASSLGPGQGNEQY
v_gene: TRBV27; abundance: .; j_gene: TRBJ1-2; len: 16; CDR3aa: ASSFRNSGGSFDYGYT
v_gene: TRBV7-2; abundance: .; j_gene: TRBJ2-1; len: 14; CDR3aa: ASSFGSGFSYNEQF
v_gene: TRBV5-6; abundance: .; j_gene: TRBJ1-2; len: 12; CDR3aa: ASSLGDRGYGYT
v_gene: TRBV15; abundance: .; j_gene: TRBJ1-2; len: 15; CDR3aa: ATSRVSLWDRGAGYT
v_gene: TRBV28; abundance: .; j_gene: TRBJ1-2; len: 12; CDR3aa: ASRSQGHFYGYT
v_gene: TRBV2; abundance: .; j_gene: TRBJ2-3; len: 12; CDR3aa: ASSAGDSTDTQY
v_gene: TRBV29-1; abundance: .; j_gene: TRBJ2-3; len: 16; CDR3aa: SVDAGTGREESTDTQY
v_gene: TRBV13; abundance: once; j_gene: TRBJ1-1; len: 12; CDR3aa: ASSLGATHTEAF
v_gene: TRBV4-1; abundance: .; j_gene: TRBJ2-1; len: 15; CDR3aa: ASSQAPPGFNYNEQF
v_gene: TRBV6-5; abundance: .; j_gene: TRBJ1-5; len: 11; CDR3aa: ASSQQGRQPQH
v_gene: TRBV7-2; abundance: .; j_gene: TRBJ2-5; len: 13; CDR3aa: ASSVPSPVAETQY
v_gene: TRBV28; abundance: .; j_gene: TRBJ2-1; len: 17; CDR3aa: ASSPYDSDLAGLGNEQF
v_gene: TRBV5-1; abundance: .; j_gene: TRBJ2-2; len: 16; CDR3aa: ASSLTVRGLANTGELF
v_gene: TRBV6-4; abundance: .; j_gene: TRBJ1-3; len: 14; CDR3aa: ASSQELVGGGNTIY
v_gene: TRBV21-1; abundance: .; j_gene: TRBJ1-1; len: 13; CDR3aa: ASLRTVLKNTEAF
v_gene: TRBV28; abundance: .; j_gene: TRBJ2-1; len: 15; CDR3aa: ASSFPFSGGSYNEQF
v_gene: TRBV19; abundance: .; j_gene: TRBJ2-7; len: 12; CDR3aa: ASSPGQGAYEQY
v_gene: TRBV6-5; abundance: .; j_gene: TRBJ2-1; len: 11; CDR3aa: ASSPSSYNEQF
v_gene: TRBV30; abundance: .; j_gene: TRBJ1-6; len: 12; CDR3aa: AWDLTVADSPLH
v_gene: TRBV5-1; abundance: .; j_gene: TRBJ2-2; len: 12; CDR3aa: ASSLASVPGELF